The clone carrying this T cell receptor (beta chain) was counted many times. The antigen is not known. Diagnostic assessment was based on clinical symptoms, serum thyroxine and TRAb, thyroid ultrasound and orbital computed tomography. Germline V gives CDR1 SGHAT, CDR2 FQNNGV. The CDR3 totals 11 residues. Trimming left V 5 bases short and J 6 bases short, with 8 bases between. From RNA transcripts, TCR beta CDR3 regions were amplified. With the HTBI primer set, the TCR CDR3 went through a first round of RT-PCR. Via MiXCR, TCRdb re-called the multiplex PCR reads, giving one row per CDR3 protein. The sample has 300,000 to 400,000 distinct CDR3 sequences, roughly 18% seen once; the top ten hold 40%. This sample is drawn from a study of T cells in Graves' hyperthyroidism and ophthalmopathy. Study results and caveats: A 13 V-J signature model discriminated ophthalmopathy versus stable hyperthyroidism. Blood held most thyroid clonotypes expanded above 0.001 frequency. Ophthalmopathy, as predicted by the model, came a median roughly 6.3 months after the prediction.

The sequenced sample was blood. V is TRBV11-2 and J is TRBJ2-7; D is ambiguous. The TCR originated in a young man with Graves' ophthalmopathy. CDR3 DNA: TGTGCCAGCAGCCGCATGGGCGAGCAGTACTTC. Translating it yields CASSRMGEQYF.